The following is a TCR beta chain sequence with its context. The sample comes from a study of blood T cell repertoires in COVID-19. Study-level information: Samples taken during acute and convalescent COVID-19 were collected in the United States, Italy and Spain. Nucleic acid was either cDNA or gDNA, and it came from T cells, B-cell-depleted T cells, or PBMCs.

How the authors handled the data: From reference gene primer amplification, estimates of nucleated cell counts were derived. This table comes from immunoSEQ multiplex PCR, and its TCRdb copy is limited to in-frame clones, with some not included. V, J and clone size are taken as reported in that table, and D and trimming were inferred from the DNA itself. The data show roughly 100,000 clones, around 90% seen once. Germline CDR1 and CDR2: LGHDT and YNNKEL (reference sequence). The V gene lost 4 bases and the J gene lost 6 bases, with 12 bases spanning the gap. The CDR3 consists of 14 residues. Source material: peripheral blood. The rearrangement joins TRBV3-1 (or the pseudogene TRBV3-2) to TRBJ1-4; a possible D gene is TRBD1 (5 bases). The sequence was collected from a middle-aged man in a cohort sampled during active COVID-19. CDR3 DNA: TGTGCCAGCAGCCGCAGGGTTGGTGATGAAAAACTGTTTTTT. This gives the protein CASSRRVGDEKLFF.